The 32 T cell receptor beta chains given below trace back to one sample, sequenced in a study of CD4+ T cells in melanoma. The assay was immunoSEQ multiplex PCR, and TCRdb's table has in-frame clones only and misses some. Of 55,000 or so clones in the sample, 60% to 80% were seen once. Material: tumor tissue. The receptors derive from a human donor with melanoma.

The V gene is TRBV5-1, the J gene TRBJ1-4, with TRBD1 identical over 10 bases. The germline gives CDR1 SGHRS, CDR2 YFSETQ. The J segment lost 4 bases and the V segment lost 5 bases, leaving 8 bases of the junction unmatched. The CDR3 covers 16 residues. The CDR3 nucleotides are TGCGCCAGCAGTCCCGGGACAGGGGCTTTTAATGAAAAACTGTTTTTT. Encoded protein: CASSPGTGAFNEKLFF. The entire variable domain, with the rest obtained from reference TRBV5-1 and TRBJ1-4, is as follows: KAGVTQTPRYLIKTRGQQVTLSCSPISGHRSVSWYQQTPGQGLQFLFEYFSETQRNKGNFPGRFSGRQFSNSRSEMNVSTLELGDSALYLCASSPGTGAFNEKLFFGSGTQLSVL.

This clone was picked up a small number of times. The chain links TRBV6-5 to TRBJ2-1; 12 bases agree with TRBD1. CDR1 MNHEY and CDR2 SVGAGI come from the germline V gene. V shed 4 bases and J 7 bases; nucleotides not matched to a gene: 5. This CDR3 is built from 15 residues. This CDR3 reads CASSFGTGGGNEQFF. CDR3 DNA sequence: TGTGCCAGCAGTTTCGGGACAGGGGGCGGGAATGAGCAGTTCTTC.

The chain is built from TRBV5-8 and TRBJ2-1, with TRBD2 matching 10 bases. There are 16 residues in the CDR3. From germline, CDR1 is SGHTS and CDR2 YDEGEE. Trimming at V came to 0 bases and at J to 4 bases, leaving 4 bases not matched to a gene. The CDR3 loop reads CASSLATSGIYNEQFF. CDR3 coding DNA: TGTGCCAGCAGCTTGGCAACTAGCGGGATTTACAATGAGCAGTTCTTC.

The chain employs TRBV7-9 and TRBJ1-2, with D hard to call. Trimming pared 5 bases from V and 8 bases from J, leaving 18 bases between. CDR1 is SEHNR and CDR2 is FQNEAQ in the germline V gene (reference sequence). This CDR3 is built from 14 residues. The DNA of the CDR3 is TGTGCCAGCAGCCCAACGACCGGGGTTAAAGGCTACACCTTC. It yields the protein CASSPTTGVKGYTF.

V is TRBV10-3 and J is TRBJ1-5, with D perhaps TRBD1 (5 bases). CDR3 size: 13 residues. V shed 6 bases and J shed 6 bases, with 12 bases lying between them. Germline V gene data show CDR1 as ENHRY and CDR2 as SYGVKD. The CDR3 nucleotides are TGTGCCATCAGGGGGGGACTGGGTCAGCCCCAGCATTTT. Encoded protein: CAIRGGLGQPQHF.

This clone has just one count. The CDR3 loop reads CASSLVGGGEAFF. The DNA of the CDR3 is TGTGCCAGCAGCTTGGTTGGGGGCGGTGAAGCTTTCTTT. This chain joins TRBV5-4 and TRBJ1-1, with D tentatively TRBD1 (6 bases). The CDR3 is 13 residues long. Between the trimmed V and J ends, which lost 0 bases and 7 bases, there was a span of 10 bases. The germline CDR1 and CDR2 sequences are SGHNT and YYREEE (reference sequence).

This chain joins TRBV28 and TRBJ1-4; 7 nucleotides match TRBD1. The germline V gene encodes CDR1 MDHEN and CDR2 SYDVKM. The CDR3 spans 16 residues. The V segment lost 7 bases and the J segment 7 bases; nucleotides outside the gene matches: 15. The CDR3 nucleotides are TGTGCCAGCAAATCACCCGGAGGGGGCAATAGTGAAAAACTGTTTTTT. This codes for CASKSPGGGNSEKLFF.

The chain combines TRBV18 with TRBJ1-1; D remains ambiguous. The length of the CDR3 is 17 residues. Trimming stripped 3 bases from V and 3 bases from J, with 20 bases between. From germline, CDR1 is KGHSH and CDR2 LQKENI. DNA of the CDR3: TGTGCCAGCTCACCCCCCACGGCCACACTTATCCACACTGAAGCTTTCTTT. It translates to CASSPPTATLIHTEAFF.

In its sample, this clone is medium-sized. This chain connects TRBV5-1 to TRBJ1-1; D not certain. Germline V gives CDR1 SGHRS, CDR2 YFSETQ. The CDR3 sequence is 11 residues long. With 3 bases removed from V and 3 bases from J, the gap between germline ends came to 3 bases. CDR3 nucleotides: TGCGCCAGCAGCTCGGACACTGAAGCTTTCTTT. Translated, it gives CASSSDTEAFF.

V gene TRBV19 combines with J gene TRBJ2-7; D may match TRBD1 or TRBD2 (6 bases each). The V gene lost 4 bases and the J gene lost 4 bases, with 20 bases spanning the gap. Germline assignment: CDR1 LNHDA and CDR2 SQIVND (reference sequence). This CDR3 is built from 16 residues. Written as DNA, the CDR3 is TGTGCCAGTAGTACCCCAGGCCGGGGGCCTATTTACGAGCAGTACTTC. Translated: CASSTPGRGPIYEQYF. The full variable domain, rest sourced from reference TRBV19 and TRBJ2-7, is DGGITQSPKYLFRKEGQNVTLSCEQNLNHDAMYWYRQDPGQGLRLIYYSQIVNDFQKGDIAEGYSVSREKKESFPLTVTSAQKNPTAFYLCASSTPGRGPIYEQYFGPGTRLTVT.

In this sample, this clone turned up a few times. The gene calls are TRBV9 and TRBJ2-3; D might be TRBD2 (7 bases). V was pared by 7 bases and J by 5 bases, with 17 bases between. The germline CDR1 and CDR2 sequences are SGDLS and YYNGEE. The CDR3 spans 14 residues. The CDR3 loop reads CASGIGGGLDTQYF. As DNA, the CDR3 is TGTGCCAGCGGAATAGGGGGGGGCCTAGATACGCAGTATTTT. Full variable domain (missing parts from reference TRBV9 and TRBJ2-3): DSGVTQTPKHLITATGQRVTLRCSPRSGDLSVYWYQQSLDQGLQFLIQYYNGEERAKGNILERFSAQQFPDLHSELNLSSLELGDSALYFCASGIGGGLDTQYFGPGTRLTVL.

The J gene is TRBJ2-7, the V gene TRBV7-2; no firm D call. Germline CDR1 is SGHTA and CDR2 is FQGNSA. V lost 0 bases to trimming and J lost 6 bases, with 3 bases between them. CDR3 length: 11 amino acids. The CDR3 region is CASSLAGEQYF. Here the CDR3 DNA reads TGTGCCAGCAGCTTAGCGGGCGAGCAGTACTTC. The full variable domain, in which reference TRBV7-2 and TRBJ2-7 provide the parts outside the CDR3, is GAGVSQSPSNKVTEKGKDVELRCDPISGHTALYWYRQSLGQGLEFLIYFQGNSAPDKSGLPSDRFSAERTGGSVSTLTIQRTQQEDSAVYLCASSLAGEQYFGPGTRLTVT.

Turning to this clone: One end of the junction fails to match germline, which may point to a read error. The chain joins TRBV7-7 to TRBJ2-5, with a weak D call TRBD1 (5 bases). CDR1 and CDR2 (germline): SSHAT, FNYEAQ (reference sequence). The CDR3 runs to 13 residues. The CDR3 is CASSVDRQETQYF. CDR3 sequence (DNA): TGTGCTAGCAGCGTTGACAGACAAGAGACCCAGTACTTC.

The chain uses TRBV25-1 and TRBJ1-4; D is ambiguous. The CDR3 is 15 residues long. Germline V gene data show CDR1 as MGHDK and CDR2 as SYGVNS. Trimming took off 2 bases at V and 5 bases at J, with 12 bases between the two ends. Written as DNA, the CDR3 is TGTGCCAGCAGTGAAGGTGGACCAGCGAATGAAAAACTGTTTTTT. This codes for CASSEGGPANEKLFF.

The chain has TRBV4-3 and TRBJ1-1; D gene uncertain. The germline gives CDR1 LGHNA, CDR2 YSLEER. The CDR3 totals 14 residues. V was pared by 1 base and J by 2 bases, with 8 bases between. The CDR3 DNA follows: TGCGCCAGCAGCCAAGTGCTCGGTAACACTGAAGCTTTCTTT. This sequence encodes CASSQVLGNTEAFF.

Here the CDR3 reads CASSPAPGGTEAFF. The CDR3 coding sequence is TGTGCCAGCAGCCCTGCCCCAGGGGGGACTGAAGCTTTCTTT. This chain connects TRBV7-2 to TRBJ1-1, with 7 nucleotides matching TRBD1. The CDR3 totals 14 residues. Germline V gene sequence: CDR1 SGHTA, CDR2 FQGNSA. V was pared by 5 bases and J by 5 bases, with 8 bases of the junction left unmatched.

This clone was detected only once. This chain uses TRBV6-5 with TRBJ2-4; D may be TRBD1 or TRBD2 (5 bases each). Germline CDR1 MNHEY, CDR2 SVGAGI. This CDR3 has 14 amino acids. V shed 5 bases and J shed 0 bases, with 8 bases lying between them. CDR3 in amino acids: CASSGGTAKNIQYF. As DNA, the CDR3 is TGTGCCAGCAGTGGGGGTACAGCCAAAAACATTCAGTACTTC.

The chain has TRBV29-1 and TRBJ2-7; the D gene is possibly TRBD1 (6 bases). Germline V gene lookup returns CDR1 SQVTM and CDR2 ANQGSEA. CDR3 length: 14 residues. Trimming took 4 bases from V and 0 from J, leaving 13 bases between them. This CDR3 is CSVGLQGSSYEQYF. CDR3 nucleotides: TGCAGCGTTGGACTACAGGGCAGCTCCTACGAGCAGTACTTC.

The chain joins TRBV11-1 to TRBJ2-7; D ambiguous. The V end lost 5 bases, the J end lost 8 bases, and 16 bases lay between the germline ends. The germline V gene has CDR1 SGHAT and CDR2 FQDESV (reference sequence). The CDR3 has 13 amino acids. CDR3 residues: CASSLRRNFQQYF. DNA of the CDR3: TGTGCCAGCAGCCTCCGCCGGAATTTTCAGCAGTACTTC.

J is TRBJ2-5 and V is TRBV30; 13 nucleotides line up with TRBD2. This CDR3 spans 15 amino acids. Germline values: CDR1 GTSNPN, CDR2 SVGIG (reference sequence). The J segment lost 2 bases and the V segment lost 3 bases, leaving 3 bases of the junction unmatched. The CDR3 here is CAWSPGLAGQETQYF. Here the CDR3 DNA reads TGTGCCTGGAGCCCGGGACTAGCGGGGCAAGAGACCCAGTACTTC.

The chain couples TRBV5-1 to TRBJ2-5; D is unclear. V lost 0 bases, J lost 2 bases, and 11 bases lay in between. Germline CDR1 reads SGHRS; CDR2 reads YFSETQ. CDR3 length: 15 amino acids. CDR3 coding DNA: TGCGCCAGCAGCTTGGGACTGGACGTGCAAGAGACCCAGTACTTC. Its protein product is CASSLGLDVQETQYF. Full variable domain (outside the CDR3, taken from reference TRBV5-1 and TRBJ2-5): KAGVTQTPRYLIKTRGQQVTLSCSPISGHRSVSWYQQTPGQGLQFLFEYFSETQRNKGNFPGRFSGRQFSNSRSEMNVSTLELGDSALYLCASSLGLDVQETQYFGPGTRLLVL.

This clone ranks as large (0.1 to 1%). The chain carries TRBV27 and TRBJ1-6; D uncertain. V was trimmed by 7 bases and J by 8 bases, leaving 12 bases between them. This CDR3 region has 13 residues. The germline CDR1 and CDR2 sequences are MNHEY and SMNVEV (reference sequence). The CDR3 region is CASTPSLDSPLHF. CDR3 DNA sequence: TGTGCCAGCACCCCTTCGCTGGATTCACCCCTCCACTTT.

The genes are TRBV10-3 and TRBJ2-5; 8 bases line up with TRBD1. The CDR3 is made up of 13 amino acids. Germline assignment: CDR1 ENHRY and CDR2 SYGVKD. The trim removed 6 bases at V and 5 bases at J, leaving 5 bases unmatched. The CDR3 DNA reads TGTGCCATCAGCGCTAGGACAGGGGAGACCCAGTACTTC. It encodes CAISARTGETQYF.

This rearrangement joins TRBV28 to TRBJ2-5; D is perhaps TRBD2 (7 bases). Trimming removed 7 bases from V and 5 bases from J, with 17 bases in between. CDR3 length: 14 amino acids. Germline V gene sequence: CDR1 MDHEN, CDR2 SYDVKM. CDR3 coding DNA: TGTGCCAGCACCAAAGGGGGGGCCTGGGAGACCCAGTACTTC. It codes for CASTKGGAWETQYF. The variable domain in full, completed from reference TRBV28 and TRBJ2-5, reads DVKVTQSSRYLVKRTGEKVFLECVQDMDHENMFWYRQDPGLGLRLIYFSYDVKMKEKGDIPEGYSVSREKKERFSLILESASTNQTSMYLCASTKGGAWETQYFGPGTRLLVL.

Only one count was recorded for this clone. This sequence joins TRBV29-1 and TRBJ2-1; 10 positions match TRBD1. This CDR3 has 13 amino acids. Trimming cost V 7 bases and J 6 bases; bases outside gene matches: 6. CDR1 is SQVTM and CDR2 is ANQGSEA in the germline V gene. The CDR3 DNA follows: TGCAGCGGCATAAGGACAGGGGGCAATGAGCAGTTCTTC. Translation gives CSGIRTGGNEQFF.

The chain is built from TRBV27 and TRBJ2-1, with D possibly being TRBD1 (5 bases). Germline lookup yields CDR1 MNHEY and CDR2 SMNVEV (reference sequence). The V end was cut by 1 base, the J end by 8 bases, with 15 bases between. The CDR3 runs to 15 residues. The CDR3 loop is CASSLLYGAVDEQFF. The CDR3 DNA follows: TGTGCCAGCAGTTTATTATATGGGGCCGTTGATGAGCAGTTCTTC.

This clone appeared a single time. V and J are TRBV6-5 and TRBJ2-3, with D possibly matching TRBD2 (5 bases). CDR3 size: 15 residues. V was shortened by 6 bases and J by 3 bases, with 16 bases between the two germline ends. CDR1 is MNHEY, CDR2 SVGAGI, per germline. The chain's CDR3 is CASRDRGFSTDTQYF. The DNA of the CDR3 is TGTGCCAGCAGAGACCGAGGGTTCTCGACAGATACGCAGTATTTT.

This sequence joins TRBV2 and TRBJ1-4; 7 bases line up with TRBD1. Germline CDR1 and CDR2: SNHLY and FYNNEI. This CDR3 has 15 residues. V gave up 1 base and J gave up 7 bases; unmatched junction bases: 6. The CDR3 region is CASSEGAGQTEKLFF. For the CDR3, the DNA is TGTGCCAGCAGTGAAGGGGCGGGACAGACTGAAAAACTGTTTTTT.

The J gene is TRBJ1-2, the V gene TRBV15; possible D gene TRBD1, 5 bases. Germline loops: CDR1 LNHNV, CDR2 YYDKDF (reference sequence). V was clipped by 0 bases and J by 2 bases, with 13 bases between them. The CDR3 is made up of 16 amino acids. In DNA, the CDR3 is TGTGCCACCAGCAGAGATTGGGACGGGAAGAACTATGGCTACACCTTC. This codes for CATSRDWDGKNYGYTF.

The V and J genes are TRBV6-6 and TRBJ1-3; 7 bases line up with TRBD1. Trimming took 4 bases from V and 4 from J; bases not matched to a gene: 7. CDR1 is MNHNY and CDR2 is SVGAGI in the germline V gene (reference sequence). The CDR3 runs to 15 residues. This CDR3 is CASSSTGERGNTIYF. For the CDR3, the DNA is TGTGCCAGCAGTTCTACAGGGGAGAGAGGAAACACCATATATTTT.

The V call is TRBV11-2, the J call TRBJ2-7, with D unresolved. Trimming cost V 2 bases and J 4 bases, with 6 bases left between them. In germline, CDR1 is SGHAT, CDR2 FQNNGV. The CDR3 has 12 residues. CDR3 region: CASSLLGYEQYF. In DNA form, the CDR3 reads TGTGCCAGCAGCTTACTGGGATACGAGCAGTACTTC.

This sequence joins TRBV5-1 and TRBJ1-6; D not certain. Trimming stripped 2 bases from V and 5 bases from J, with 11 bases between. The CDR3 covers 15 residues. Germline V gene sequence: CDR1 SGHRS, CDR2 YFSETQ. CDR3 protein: CASSFSGVDNSPLHF. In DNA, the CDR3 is TGCGCCAGCAGCTTCAGTGGGGTGGATAATTCACCCCTCCACTTT.